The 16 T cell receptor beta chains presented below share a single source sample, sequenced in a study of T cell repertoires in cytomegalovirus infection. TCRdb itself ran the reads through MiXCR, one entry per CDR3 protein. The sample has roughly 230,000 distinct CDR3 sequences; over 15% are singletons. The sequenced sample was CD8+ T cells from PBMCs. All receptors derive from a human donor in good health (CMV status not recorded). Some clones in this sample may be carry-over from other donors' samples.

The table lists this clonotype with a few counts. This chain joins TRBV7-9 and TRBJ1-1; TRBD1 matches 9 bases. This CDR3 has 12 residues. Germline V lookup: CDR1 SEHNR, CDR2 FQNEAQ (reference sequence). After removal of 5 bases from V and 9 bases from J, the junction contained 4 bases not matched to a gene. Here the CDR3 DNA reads TGTGCCAGCAGCGACGGGACAGGGAAAGCTTTCTTT. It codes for CASSDGTGKAFF.

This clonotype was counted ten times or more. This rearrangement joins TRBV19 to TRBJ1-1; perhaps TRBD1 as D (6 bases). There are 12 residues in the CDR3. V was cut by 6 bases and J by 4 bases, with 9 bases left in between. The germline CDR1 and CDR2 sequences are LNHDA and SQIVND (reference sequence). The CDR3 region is CASSRGSTEAFF. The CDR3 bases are TGTGCCAGTAGCAGGGGAAGCACTGAAGCTTTCTTT.

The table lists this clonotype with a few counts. The CDR3 nucleotides are TGTGCCAGCAGAATAGGGGGGCTTCGGGACTACGAGCAGTACTTC. This codes for CASRIGGLRDYEQYF. V gene TRBV6-6 combines with J gene TRBJ2-7, with D tentatively TRBD1 or TRBD2 (6 bases each). Trimming removed 6 bases at V and 3 bases at J, with 18 bases between. Germline V gene lookup returns CDR1 MNHNY and CDR2 SVGAGI (reference sequence). The CDR3 loop spans 15 amino acids.

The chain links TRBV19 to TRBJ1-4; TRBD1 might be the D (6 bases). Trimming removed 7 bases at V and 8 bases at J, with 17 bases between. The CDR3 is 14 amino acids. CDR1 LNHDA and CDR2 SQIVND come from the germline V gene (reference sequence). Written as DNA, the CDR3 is TGTGCCAGTACCTTGGACAGTTTCGGGGAAAAACTGTTTTTT. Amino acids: CASTLDSFGEKLFF.

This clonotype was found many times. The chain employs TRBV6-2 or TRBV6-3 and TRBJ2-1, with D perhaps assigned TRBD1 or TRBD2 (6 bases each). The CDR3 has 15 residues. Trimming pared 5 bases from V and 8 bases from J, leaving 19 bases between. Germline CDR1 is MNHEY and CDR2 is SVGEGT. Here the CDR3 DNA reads TGTGCCAGCAGTATGACCGGGGGCAGGAGCGATGAGCAGTTCTTC. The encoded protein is CASSMTGGRSDEQFF.

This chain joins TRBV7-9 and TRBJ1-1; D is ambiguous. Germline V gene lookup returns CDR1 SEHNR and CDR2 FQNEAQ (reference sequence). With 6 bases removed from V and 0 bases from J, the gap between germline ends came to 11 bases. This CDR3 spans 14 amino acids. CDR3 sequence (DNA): TGTGCCAGCAGTAATCCAAGGATGAACACTGAAGCTTTCTTT. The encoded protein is CASSNPRMNTEAFF.

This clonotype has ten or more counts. In DNA form, the CDR3 reads TGTGCCAGCAGGATGACAGGGGTAAGGAACACTGAAGCTTTCTTT. Translation: CASRMTGVRNTEAFF. The V gene is TRBV6-2 or TRBV6-3, the J gene TRBJ1-1; 8 bases line up with TRBD1. The CDR3 contains 15 residues. The trim removed 6 bases at V and 1 base at J, leaving 7 bases unmatched. Germline CDR1 reads MNHEY; CDR2 reads SVGEGT.

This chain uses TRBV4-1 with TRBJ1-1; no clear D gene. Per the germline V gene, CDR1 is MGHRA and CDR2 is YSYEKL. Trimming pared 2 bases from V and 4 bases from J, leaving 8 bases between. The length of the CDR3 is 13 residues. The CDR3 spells CASSQQVVTEAFF. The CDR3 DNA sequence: TGCGCCAGCAGCCAACAGGTGGTCACTGAAGCTTTCTTT.

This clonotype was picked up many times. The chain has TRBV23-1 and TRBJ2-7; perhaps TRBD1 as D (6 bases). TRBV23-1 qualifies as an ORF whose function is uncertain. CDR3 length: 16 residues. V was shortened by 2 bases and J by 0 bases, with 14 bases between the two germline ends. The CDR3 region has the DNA TGCGCCAGCAGTCAAGGACAGTCCTTGAGCTCCTACGAGCAGTACTTC. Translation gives CASSQGQSLSSYEQYF.

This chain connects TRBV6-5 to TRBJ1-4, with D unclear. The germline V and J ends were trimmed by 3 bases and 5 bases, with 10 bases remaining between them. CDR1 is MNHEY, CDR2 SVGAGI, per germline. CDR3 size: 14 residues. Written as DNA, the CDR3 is TGTGCCAGCAGTTATAGAAGATTAAATGAAAAACTGTTTTTT. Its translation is CASSYRRLNEKLFF.

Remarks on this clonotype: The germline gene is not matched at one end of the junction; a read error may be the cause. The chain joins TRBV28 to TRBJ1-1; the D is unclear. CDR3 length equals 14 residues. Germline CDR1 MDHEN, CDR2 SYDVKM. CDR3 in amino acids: CVSTKSGSNTEAFF. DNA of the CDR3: TGTGTCAGCACCAAGTCGGGGAGCAACACTGAAGCTTTCTTT.

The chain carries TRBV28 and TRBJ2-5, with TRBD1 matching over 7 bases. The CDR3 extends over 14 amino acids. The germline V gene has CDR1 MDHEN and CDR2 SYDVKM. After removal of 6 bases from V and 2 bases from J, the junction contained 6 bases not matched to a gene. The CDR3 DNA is TGTGCCAGCAGACGTGACAGGGCTCAAGAGACCCAGTACTTC. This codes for CASRRDRAQETQYF.

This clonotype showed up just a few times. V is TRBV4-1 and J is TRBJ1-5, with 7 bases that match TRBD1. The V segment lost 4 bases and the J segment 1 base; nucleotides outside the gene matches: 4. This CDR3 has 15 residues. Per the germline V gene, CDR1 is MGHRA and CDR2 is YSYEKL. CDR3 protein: CASSRTGASNQPQHF. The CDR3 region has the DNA TGCGCCAGCAGCCGCACAGGGGCGAGCAATCAGCCCCAGCATTTT.

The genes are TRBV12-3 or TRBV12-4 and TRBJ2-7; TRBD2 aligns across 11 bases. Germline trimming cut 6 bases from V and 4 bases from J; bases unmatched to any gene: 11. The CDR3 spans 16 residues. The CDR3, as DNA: TGTGCCAGCAGCAAACTAGCGGGGGCCCTTAAATACGAGCAGTACTTC. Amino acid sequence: CASSKLAGALKYEQYF.

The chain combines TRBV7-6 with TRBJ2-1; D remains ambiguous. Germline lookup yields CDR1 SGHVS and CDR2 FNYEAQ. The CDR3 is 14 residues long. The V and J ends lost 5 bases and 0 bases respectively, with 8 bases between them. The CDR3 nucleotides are TGTGCCAGCAGCCCCTTAGGCTCCTACAATGAGCAGTTCTTC. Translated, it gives CASSPLGSYNEQFF.

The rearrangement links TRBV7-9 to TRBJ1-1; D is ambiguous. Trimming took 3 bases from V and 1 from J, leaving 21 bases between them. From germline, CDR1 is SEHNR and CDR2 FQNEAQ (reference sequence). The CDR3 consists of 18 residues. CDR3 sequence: CASSFGYASPTGNTEAFF. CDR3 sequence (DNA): TGTGCCAGCAGCTTTGGTTATGCCTCTCCAACGGGGAACACTGAAGCTTTCTTT.